This T cell receptor (beta chain) was sequenced for a study of shared clonotypes between healthy human individuals. General observations from the study: A reduction in generation probabilities was seen for non-shared clonotypes relative to those shared by all four donors.

Of note for this clone: Its antigen is still unknown.

The test was conducted at deep level. TCRdb's copy holds only in-frame clones and misses some; the assay was immunoSEQ multiplex PCR. Among some 650,000 clones, more than 95% were seen once, and the ten largest hold 0.045% to 0.07%. The CDR3 loop spans 14 amino acids. The germline gives CDR1 LNHDA, CDR2 SQIVND (reference sequence). Trimming pared 5 bases from V and 11 bases from J, leaving 21 bases between. The chain recombines TRBV19 with TRBJ1-1, with a weak D call TRBD1 (6 bases). Material: naive CD4+ T cells sorted from blood. Subset noted: CD45RA+ positively selected. The receptor was derived from a woman aged 25 to 39 in good health. The CDR3, as DNA: TGTGCCAGTAGTGTGGGGACACCCTCTCCCAGGGCTTTCTTT. Translation: CASSVGTPSPRAFF.